A single sample is the source of the 30 T cell receptor beta chains below, sequenced in a study of blood T cell repertoires in COVID-19. Repertoires were generated with immunoSEQ multiplex PCR, while TCRdb's copy carries only in-frame clones and drops some. The sample has roughly 42,000 clones; 80% to 90% are singletons. Sequencing was performed on peripheral blood. These receptors came from a man aged 25 to 45 with active or convalescent COVID-19.

This clone was detected a few times. The chain links TRBV19 to TRBJ2-3; the D gene is possibly TRBD2 (6 bases). The V gene lost 3 bases and the J gene lost 3 bases, with 7 bases spanning the gap. The CDR3 has 13 residues. Germline V gene lookup returns CDR1 LNHDA and CDR2 SQIVND (reference sequence). CDR3 sequence (DNA): TGTGCCAGTAGTATGACTAGTACAGATACGCAGTATTTT. It translates to CASSMTSTDTQYF.

The gene calls are TRBV11-3 and TRBJ2-3, with D perhaps matching TRBD1 (5 bases). V gave up 5 bases and J gave up 2 bases, with 17 bases separating them. The CDR3 length is 16 residues. CDR1 SGHNT and CDR2 YENEEA come from the germline V gene. The CDR3 DNA follows: TGTGCCAGCAGCCCCCTTGACAGCGAGTACACAGATACGCAGTATTTT. Its translation: CASSPLDSEYTDTQYF. Combining the CDR3 with reference TRBV11-3 and TRBJ2-3 gives the whole variable domain EAGVVQSPRYKIIEKKQPVAFWCNPISGHNTLYWYLQNLGQGPELLIRYENEEAVDDSQLPKDRFSAERLKGVDSTLKIQPAELGDSAVYLCASSPLDSEYTDTQYFGPGTRLTVL.

This chain connects TRBV7-2 to TRBJ1-1; 7 bases fit TRBD1. Germline V gene sequence: CDR1 SGHTA, CDR2 FQGNSA. Trimming removed 5 bases from V and 0 bases from J; junction bases left unmatched: 9. The CDR3 length is 16 residues. DNA for the CDR3: TGTGCCAGCAGCCCCTCGACAGGGATCATGAACACTGAAGCTTTCTTT. It specifies CASSPSTGIMNTEAFF.

The V gene is TRBV5-1, the J gene TRBJ2-2, with 11 nucleotides matching TRBD1. Germline V gene data show CDR1 as SGHRS and CDR2 as YFSETQ. V was pared by 4 bases and J by 5 bases, with 7 bases of the junction left unmatched. The CDR3 sequence is 16 residues long. Here the CDR3 reads CASSEGQGVYTGELFF. For the CDR3, the DNA is TGCGCCAGCAGCGAGGGACAGGGGGTTTATACCGGGGAGCTGTTTTTT.

The sample holds one count of this clone. The chain couples TRBV3-1 (or the pseudogene TRBV3-2) to TRBJ1-6, with TRBD1 matching over 8 bases. CDR1 LGHDT and CDR2 YNNKEL come from the germline V gene (reference sequence). The CDR3 totals 16 residues. Trimming at V came to 0 bases and at J to 9 bases, leaving 7 bases not matched to a gene. CDR3 amino acids: CASSQDPGGSGSPLHF. DNA of the CDR3: TGTGCCAGCAGCCAAGATCCAGGGGGCAGTGGTTCACCCCTCCACTTT.

The CDR3 nucleotides are TGTGCCAGCAGCGGACAGGGGATCAGTTATGGCTACACCTTC. It is translated as CASSGQGISYGYTF. The chain joins TRBV7-9 to TRBJ1-2; 9 nucleotides align to TRBD1. The CDR3 sequence is 14 residues long. The V gene end was trimmed by 5 bases and the J gene end by 5 bases; junction bases not matched to a gene: 6. CDR1 is SEHNR and CDR2 is FQNEAQ in the germline V gene (reference sequence).

The chain joins TRBV5-5 to TRBJ2-6, with a tentative D call TRBD2 (5 bases). The CDR3 runs to 16 residues. The V end lost 4 bases, the J end lost 0 bases, and 11 bases lay between the germline ends. The germline gives CDR1 SGHKS, CDR2 YYEKEE (reference sequence). The CDR3 bases are TGTGCCAGCAGCCCGTTTGGGAGCTCTGGGGCCAACGTCCTGACTTTC. This translates into CASSPFGSSGANVLTF.

The genes are TRBV9 and TRBJ2-3; tentative D call: TRBD1 (5 bases). V lost 1 base, J lost 1 base, and 10 bases lay in between. There are 15 residues in the CDR3. Germline values: CDR1 SGDLS, CDR2 YYNGEE. The CDR3 bases are TGTGCCAGCAGCGTACAGGGTTACGGCACAGATACGCAGTATTTT. Translation gives CASSVQGYGTDTQYF.

The chain recombines TRBV20-1 with TRBJ1-6, with no clear D. Germline-derived CDR1 and CDR2 are DFQATT and SNEGSKA (reference sequence). This CDR3 is built from 12 residues. Trimming pared 6 bases from V and 11 bases from J, leaving 14 bases between. The CDR3 here is CSASREGPPLHF. The CDR3 DNA sequence: TGCAGTGCCAGTCGGGAAGGGCCACCCCTCCACTTT.

This clone showed up just once. This sequence joins TRBV5-1 and TRBJ2-7; D not resolved. The CDR3 covers 14 residues. V shed 4 bases and J shed 0 bases, with 11 bases lying between them. CDR1 and CDR2 from the germline V gene are SGHRS and YFSETQ. The CDR3 sequence is CASSPAASSYEQYF. CDR3 sequence (DNA): TGCGCCAGCAGCCCTGCGGCCAGCTCCTACGAGCAGTACTTC.

The DNA of the CDR3 is TGTGCCAGTAGTATAGATCGGGGGGGCAGGTATCAGCCCCAGCATTTT. Translated: CASSIDRGGRYQPQHF. The chain has TRBV19 and TRBJ1-5, with D maybe TRBD1 (6 bases). V was trimmed by 0 bases and J by 5 bases, leaving 14 bases between them. The germline V gene has CDR1 LNHDA and CDR2 SQIVND (reference sequence). This CDR3 is 16 amino acids long.

The chain recombines TRBV3-1 (or the pseudogene TRBV3-2) with TRBJ1-5; D is possibly TRBD1 (6 bases). V dropped 3 bases and J dropped 1 base, with 16 bases sitting between them. Germline V gene data show CDR1 as LGHDT and CDR2 as YNNKEL (reference sequence). The CDR3 length is 17 residues. The CDR3 DNA follows: TGTGCCAGCAGCCAGCAGCCTGTGGGGGCGAGCAATCAGCCCCAGCATTTT. Translation gives CASSQQPVGASNQPQHF.

The V call is TRBV27, the J call TRBJ2-5; 8 nucleotides align to TRBD1. Trimming removed 6 bases from V and 4 bases from J; junction bases left unmatched: 13. Germline values: CDR1 MNHEY, CDR2 SMNVEV (reference sequence). This CDR3 is built from 16 residues. The CDR3 is CASRGDRGVHVETQYF. The CDR3 DNA reads as TGTGCCAGCAGGGGAGACAGGGGAGTTCACGTAGAGACCCAGTACTTC.

This rearrangement joins TRBV29-1 to TRBJ1-1; D ambiguous. Trimming removed 0 bases from V and 0 bases from J, with 5 bases in between. The CDR3 has 13 residues. Germline loops: CDR1 SQVTM, CDR2 ANQGSEA. CDR3 amino acids: CSVEDRLNTEAFF. The CDR3 region has the DNA TGCAGCGTTGAAGACAGGTTGAACACTGAAGCTTTCTTT. Using reference TRBV29-1 and TRBJ1-1 for the parts outside the CDR3, the full variable domain is SAVISQKPSRDICQRGTSLTIQCQVDSQVTMMFWYRQQPGQSLTLIATANQGSEATYESGFVIDKFPISRPNLTFSTLTVSNMSPEDSSIYLCSVEDRLNTEAFFGQGTRLTVV.

The V gene is TRBV29-1, the J gene TRBJ1-2; 10 bases match TRBD1. Germline CDR1 reads SQVTM; CDR2 reads ANQGSEA. V gave up 1 base and J gave up 7 bases; unmatched junction bases: 9. The CDR3 loop spans 15 amino acids. CDR3: CSVEGDRGLSRGYTF. CDR3 in DNA: TGCAGCGTTGAAGGAGACAGGGGGCTCAGTCGTGGCTACACCTTC.

This sequence joins TRBV10-3 and TRBJ2-7; D not resolved. Trimming took off 0 bases at V and 4 bases at J, with 7 bases between the two ends. CDR1 is ENHRY, CDR2 SYGVKD, per germline. CDR3 length equals 13 residues. Here the CDR3 reads CAISESKLYEQYV. CDR3 sequence (DNA): TGTGCCATCAGTGAGTCGAAACTGTACGAGCAGTACGTC.

The rearrangement joins TRBV19 to TRBJ1-5; 7 bases are a match to TRBD1. The germline gives CDR1 LNHDA, CDR2 SQIVND (reference sequence). The ends lost 4 bases at V and 0 bases at J; junction bases unmatched: 9. CDR3 length: 17 residues. CDR3 DNA sequence: TGTGCCAGTAGTAGTGACAGGGAGGCCCTTAGCAATCAGCCCCAGCATTTT. It specifies CASSSDREALSNQPQHF.

In its sample, this clone was seen once. The V and J genes are TRBV6-5 and TRBJ2-7; D is possibly TRBD1 (6 bases). The V gene's germline CDR1 is MNHEY and CDR2 SVGAGI. Trimming pared 6 bases from V and 1 base from J, leaving 13 bases between. The CDR3 is made up of 14 amino acids. The CDR3 DNA follows: TGTGCCAGCAGCGCAGACAGGTGGTCCTACGAGCAGTACGTC. It specifies CASSADRWSYEQYV.

This clone was counted a single time. The chain uses TRBV7-2 and TRBJ2-3; 12 bases match TRBD2. CDR3 size: 17 residues. Germline V gives CDR1 SGHTA, CDR2 FQGNSA. J lost 3 bases, V lost 3 bases, and 7 bases had no gene match. In nucleotides, the CDR3 is TGTGCCAGCAGCTTTCTTCCGACTAGCGGGAGAACAGATACGCAGTATTTT. The encoded protein is CASSFLPTSGRTDTQYF.

The genes are TRBV19 and TRBJ1-1; TRBD1 is a possible D gene (6 bases). Looked up from germline, CDR1 is LNHDA and CDR2 is SQIVND (reference sequence). The CDR3 spans 15 residues. Trimming cost V 4 bases and J 6 bases, with 18 bases left between them. The CDR3: CASSTFEGDRSEAFF. Written as DNA, the CDR3 is TGTGCCAGTAGTACCTTTGAGGGGGACCGCTCTGAAGCTTTCTTT.

The CDR3 DNA follows: TGCGCCAGCAGCCAAGCACTTAAGGGAGACAACCGACATGGCTACACCTTC. Protein product: CASSQALKGDNRHGYTF. The chain carries TRBV4-1 and TRBJ1-2; the D is unclear. This CDR3 contains 17 residues. Germline V gene sequence: CDR1 MGHRA, CDR2 YSYEKL. Trimming cost V 1 base and J 6 bases, with 21 bases left between them.

The chain has TRBV5-1 and TRBJ2-3, with 7 bases that match TRBD2. Losses at the gene ends were 4 bases for V and 3 bases for J; bases not matched to a gene: 5. Germline V gene lookup returns CDR1 SGHRS and CDR2 YFSETQ. The length of the CDR3 is 14 residues. As DNA, the CDR3 is TGCGCCAGCAGCGGGGGGGAGCGGACAGATACGCAGTATTTT. Protein product: CASSGGERTDTQYF.

About this clone itself: One end of the junction does not line up with germline, which may come from a read error. The chain combines TRBV2 with TRBJ2-1; 7 bases align to TRBD1. Germline-derived CDR1 and CDR2 are SNHLY and FYNNEI. CDR3 length: 16 amino acids. The CDR3 loop is CASSDTPQGMYIEQFF. As DNA, the CDR3 is TGTGCCAGCAGTGATACACCACAGGGGATGTACATTGAGCAGTTCTTC. Full variable domain (outside the CDR3, taken from reference TRBV2 and TRBJ2-1): EPEVTQTPSHQVTQMGQEVILRCVPISNHLYFYWYRQILGQKVEFLVSFYNNEISEKSEIFDDQFSVERPDGSNFTLKIRSTKLEDSAMYFCASSDTPQGMYIEQFFGPGTRLTVL.

Here the CDR3 reads CASSGGVNYGYTF. The CDR3 bases are TGTGCCAGCAGTGGCGGGGTTAACTATGGCTACACCTTC. The chain uses TRBV2 and TRBJ1-2; D unresolved. Trimming left V 4 bases short and J 1 base short, with 7 bases between. The CDR3 is 13 amino acids. Germline V lookup: CDR1 SNHLY, CDR2 FYNNEI.

The chain is built from TRBV5-1 and TRBJ1-2; maybe TRBD1 (5 bases). This CDR3 region has 14 residues. Trimming stripped 0 bases from V and 4 bases from J, with 10 bases between. Germline loops: CDR1 SGHRS, CDR2 YFSETQ. In DNA form, the CDR3 reads TGCGCCAGCAGCTTGGTCGGGGGAGGCTATGGCTACACCTTC. Translated: CASSLVGGGYGYTF.

The chain joins TRBV5-1 to TRBJ2-7, with a weak D call TRBD1 (6 bases). With 4 bases removed from V and 0 bases from J, the gap between germline ends came to 29 bases. CDR1 and CDR2 from the germline V gene are SGHRS and YFSETQ. The CDR3 covers 20 residues. The CDR3 here is CASSETGTSTLGHRSYEQYF. CDR3 bases: TGCGCCAGCAGCGAAACCGGGACATCTACGCTCGGCCACCGCTCCTACGAGCAGTACTTC. The whole variable domain, filled in from reference TRBV5-1 and TRBJ2-7, reads KAGVTQTPRYLIKTRGQQVTLSCSPISGHRSVSWYQQTPGQGLQFLFEYFSETQRNKGNFPGRFSGRQFSNSRSEMNVSTLELGDSALYLCASSETGTSTLGHRSYEQYFGPGTRLTVT.

The CDR3 DNA reads as TGTGCCAGCAGCTTGGTAGGACAGGGGGGATACTACCGAGGAGCTTTCTTT. Its protein is CASSLVGQGGYYRGAFF. The genes are TRBV5-6 and TRBJ1-1; 10 nucleotides align to TRBD1. Losses at the gene ends were 0 bases for V and 10 bases for J; bases not matched to a gene: 15. This CDR3 has 17 residues. Germline V gives CDR1 SGHDT, CDR2 YYEEEE.

This clone showed up just once. This rearrangement joins TRBV5-1 to TRBJ2-3; TRBD2 agrees at 12 bases. Losses at the gene ends were 0 bases for V and 6 bases for J; bases not matched to a gene: 11. The CDR3 totals 18 residues. Germline assignment: CDR1 SGHRS and CDR2 YFSETQ. This chain's CDR3 is CASSLGLAGVQGFDTQYF. The CDR3 DNA is TGCGCCAGCAGCTTGGGACTAGCGGGGGTCCAGGGATTTGATACGCAGTATTTT.

A single count supports this clone. The rearrangement joins TRBV19 to TRBJ1-5; TRBD1 aligns across 9 bases. J lost 6 bases, V lost 6 bases, and 12 bases had no gene match. CDR3 size: 16 residues. Germline V gives CDR1 LNHDA, CDR2 SQIVND (reference sequence). The DNA for the CDR3 is TGTGCCAGTAGCCGCCAGGACAGGGGAGGTCTTCAGCCCCAGCATTTT. Translating it yields CASSRQDRGGLQPQHF.

The rearrangement links TRBV25-1 to TRBJ1-2, with D maybe TRBD1 (5 bases). The V gene's germline CDR1 is MGHDK and CDR2 SYGVNS. V was clipped by 5 bases and J by 4 bases, with 14 bases between them. The CDR3 length is 14 residues. The CDR3 spells CASSRGDLIYGYTF. CDR3 sequence (DNA): TGTGCCAGCAGTCGCGGGGACCTAATCTATGGCTACACCTTC.